This section outlines one T cell receptor beta chain sequence together with its context. The data derive from a study of blood T cell repertoires in COVID-19. Original methodology: Amplification of reference gene primers was used by the study to estimate nucleated cell counts. This table comes from immunoSEQ multiplex PCR, and its TCRdb copy is limited to in-frame clones, with some not included. V, J and clone size are taken as reported in that table, and D and trimming were inferred from the DNA itself. The sample has some 220,000 clones, nearly 85% seen once. Germline values: CDR1 SGDLS, CDR2 YYNGEE. J was trimmed by 5 bases and V by 4 bases; bases with no gene match: 5. The CDR3 has 14 amino acids.

The chain is built from TRBV9 and TRBJ2-7; 11 positions agree with TRBD2. The source is a woman aged 25 to 39 with COVID-19, enrolled during active disease. The specimen sequenced was peripheral blood. The CDR3 region is CASSTTSGNDEQYF. DNA for the CDR3: TGTGCCAGCAGCACGACTAGCGGGAACGACGAGCAGTACTTC.